Shown below are 27 T cell receptor beta chains from a single sample sequenced in a study of PD-1 blockade in classical Hodgkin lymphoma. Profiled with immunoSEQ multiplex PCR; TCRdb holds only in-frame clones, not every one. The table has around 19,000 clones, approximately 73% seen once. Patients all relapsed after autologous stem cell transplantation, and there was variation in brentuximab vedotin exposure. The sequences come from peripheral blood mononuclear cells (PBMCs), collected before the second cycle of nivolumab. The receptors come from a human donor with classical Hodgkin lymphoma.

V and J are TRBV5-1 and TRBJ2-1, with a possible D match to TRBD1 (6 bases). Per the germline V gene, CDR1 is SGHRS and CDR2 is YFSETQ. Trimming took 6 bases from V and 1 from J, leaving 17 bases between them. The CDR3 is 16 residues long. The CDR3 DNA is TGCGCCAGCACCACAACTGGGGGCGCTTCCTACAATGAGCAGTTCTTC. This gives the protein CASTTTGGASYNEQFF. Full variable domain (outside the CDR3, taken from reference TRBV5-1 and TRBJ2-1): KAGVTQTPRYLIKTRGQQVTLSCSPISGHRSVSWYQQTPGQGLQFLFEYFSETQRNKGNFPGRFSGRQFSNSRSEMNVSTLELGDSALYLCASTTTGGASYNEQFFGPGTRLTVL.

In its sample, this clone was seen a few times. This sequence joins TRBV10-1 and TRBJ1-1; no firm D call. This CDR3 comprises 14 residues. Trimming left V 3 bases short and J 0 bases short, with 8 bases between. Germline V gives CDR1 WNHNN, CDR2 SYGVQD (reference sequence). The chain's CDR3 is CASSDSSLNTEAFF. The CDR3 coding sequence is TGCGCCAGCAGTGATTCGTCGCTGAACACTGAAGCTTTCTTT.

The rearrangement joins TRBV5-1 to TRBJ2-1; D is uncertain. This CDR3 has 17 amino acids. Germline CDR1 SGHRS, CDR2 YFSETQ. Trimming took off 0 bases at V and 6 bases at J, with 19 bases between the two ends. CDR3 sequence (DNA): TGCGCCAGCAGCTTGGCTCGGAACGGATTAATATTCAATGAGCAGTTCTTC. This codes for CASSLARNGLIFNEQFF.

The rearrangement links TRBV6-5 to TRBJ2-7; D is unclear. The germline V and J ends were trimmed by 4 bases and 2 bases, with 15 bases remaining between them. The CDR3 totals 15 residues. Germline V gene lookup returns CDR1 MNHEY and CDR2 SVGAGI. For the CDR3, the DNA is TGTGCCAGCAGTTTACGGCGGCAGCGAACCTACGAGCAGTACTTC. It encodes CASSLRRQRTYEQYF.

This chain connects TRBV9 to TRBJ2-1; 9 bases fit TRBD2. The CDR3 sequence is 13 residues long. The V gene end was trimmed by 4 bases and the J gene end by 13 bases; junction bases not matched to a gene: 9. The germline CDR1 and CDR2 sequences are SGDLS and YYNGEE. In DNA form, the CDR3 reads TGTGCCAGCAGCCCCATCGGCGGGAGGGTTCAGTTCTTC. It translates to CASSPIGGRVQFF.

This rearrangement joins TRBV5-1 to TRBJ1-4; no clear D gene. The CDR3 is 17 amino acids. V was cut by 0 bases and J by 4 bases, with 16 bases left in between. Looked up from germline, CDR1 is SGHRS and CDR2 is YFSETQ. The CDR3 region has the DNA TGCGCCAGCAGCTTGGCCAGCTGGGCAGGCCGTAATGAAAAACTGTTTTTT. Translated, it gives CASSLASWAGRNEKLFF.

V usage is TRBV4-1 and J usage is TRBJ2-7; the D call may be TRBD1 or TRBD2 (5 bases each). The CDR3 has 16 residues. V was clipped by 0 bases and J by 3 bases, with 15 bases between them. Germline loops: CDR1 MGHRA, CDR2 YSYEKL. For the CDR3, the DNA is TGCGCCAGCAGCCAAGAAGGGGCTAGCAGCTTCTACGAGCAGTACTTC. Its protein is CASSQEGASSFYEQYF.

The chain is built from TRBV6-5 and TRBJ1-1, with a possible D match to TRBD1 (5 bases). Trimming removed 0 bases at V and 11 bases at J, with 13 bases between. The CDR3 totals 13 residues. Germline V lookup: CDR1 MNHEY, CDR2 SVGAGI. In DNA, the CDR3 is TGTGCCAGCAGTTACTCGAGGGAGGGGAGGGCTTTCTTT. This codes for CASSYSREGRAFF.

V is TRBV27 and J is TRBJ1-1; the match to TRBD1 covers 7 bases. Germline V gene sequence: CDR1 MNHEY, CDR2 SMNVEV (reference sequence). The V gene end was trimmed by 7 bases and the J gene end by 12 bases; junction bases not matched to a gene: 14. The CDR3 is 13 amino acids. The CDR3 DNA is TGTGCCAGCACCTCCCAGGAGGGGGCGGCCCCTTTCTTT. Residues: CASTSQEGAAPFF.

CDR3 DNA: TGTGCCAGTAGCCCAGCGGGCCCACTCTACGAGCAGTACTTC. Protein sequence: CASSPAGPLYEQYF. This sequence joins TRBV19 and TRBJ2-7, with D tentatively TRBD2 (6 bases). CDR1 and CDR2 from the germline V gene are LNHDA and SQIVND (reference sequence). There are 14 residues in the CDR3. V was shortened by 6 bases and J by 3 bases, with 15 bases between the two germline ends.

This clone was observed a few times. The V and J genes are TRBV29-1 and TRBJ2-1, with TRBD1 matching over 11 bases. V dropped 6 bases and J dropped 6; count of bases not matched to a gene: 4. In germline, CDR1 is SQVTM, CDR2 ANQGSEA. This CDR3 contains 13 residues. The CDR3 spells CSVDRGLINEQFF. For the CDR3, the DNA is TGCAGCGTGGACAGGGGGCTAATCAATGAGCAGTTCTTC.

The J gene is TRBJ1-6, the V gene TRBV5-8; D not certain. CDR1 and CDR2 (germline): SGHTS, YDEGEE. The length of the CDR3 is 15 residues. Trimming took off 0 bases at V and 7 bases at J, with 11 bases between the two ends. CDR3 sequence reads: CASSLVLRPNSPLHF. The CDR3 DNA sequence: TGTGCCAGCAGCTTGGTTCTCAGACCAAATTCACCCCTCCACTTT.

This rearrangement joins TRBV5-6 to TRBJ1-1, with 8 bases fitting TRBD1. In germline, CDR1 is SGHDT, CDR2 YYEEEE. V shed 0 bases, J shed 0 bases, and the junction held 4 bases outside the gene matches. The CDR3 covers 16 residues. Written as DNA, the CDR3 is TGTGCCAGCAGCTTGGAGTTGGGACAGGTGAACACTGAAGCTTTCTTT. This gives the protein CASSLELGQVNTEAFF.

The rearrangement uses TRBV7-2 and TRBJ1-5; D is uncertain. The V and J ends lost 0 bases and 6 bases respectively, with 9 bases between them. Germline CDR1 SGHTA, CDR2 FQGNSA. The CDR3 totals 14 residues. CDR3 residues: CASSLAQSGQPQHF. The DNA of the CDR3 is TGTGCCAGCAGCTTAGCGCAGAGTGGTCAGCCCCAGCATTTT.

The J gene is TRBJ2-7, the V gene TRBV4-1; D gene unclear. The CDR3 totals 18 residues. The germline V and J ends were trimmed by 1 base and 4 bases, with 23 bases remaining between them. The germline CDR1 and CDR2 sequences are MGHRA and YSYEKL. DNA for the CDR3: TGCGCCAGCAGCCAAGGCACGGTGACCGCCCGGCCTATTTACGAGCAGTACTTC. Translating it yields CASSQGTVTARPIYEQYF.

V is TRBV18 and J is TRBJ2-1; unclear D gene. The CDR3 sequence is 11 residues long. Trimming shortened V by 8 bases and J by 10 bases, and 12 bases separated the two germline ends. CDR1 and CDR2 from the germline V gene are KGHSH and LQKENI. The CDR3: CASATGGEQFF. Written as DNA, the CDR3 is TGTGCCAGCGCTACGGGTGGCGAGCAGTTCTTC.

The rearrangement uses TRBV10-2 and TRBJ2-1; 11 bases align to TRBD2. The CDR3 extends over 15 amino acids. V was clipped by 6 bases and J by 3 bases; unmatched bases: 4. The germline V gene encodes CDR1 WSHSY and CDR2 SAAADI. The DNA for the CDR3 is TGCGCCAGCAGCAAGGGACTAGCGGTCTACAATGAGCAGTTCTTC. Encoded protein: CASSKGLAVYNEQFF.

The J gene is TRBJ2-7, the V gene TRBV6-5; no clear D gene. Trimming took 4 bases from V and 4 from J, leaving 5 bases between them. The length of the CDR3 is 11 residues. Per the germline V gene, CDR1 is MNHEY and CDR2 is SVGAGI. The CDR3 region is CASSSLYEQYF. The CDR3 DNA follows: TGTGCCAGCAGTTCCCTTTACGAGCAGTACTTC.

Details on this clone: Additional DNA sequences in this sample encode the identical CDR3. The J gene is TRBJ2-2, the V gene TRBV18; possibly TRBD1 for D (5 bases). Trimming took off 1 base at V and 5 bases at J, with 5 bases between the two ends. Germline CDR1 reads KGHSH; CDR2 reads LQKENI. This CDR3 is built from 13 residues. DNA of the CDR3: TGTGCCAGCTCACCACAGGGGACCGGGGAGCTGTTTTTT. Protein product: CASSPQGTGELFF.

The V gene is TRBV5-8, the J gene TRBJ2-1, with a tentative D call TRBD1 (6 bases). V was shortened by 4 bases and J by 0 bases, with 17 bases between the two germline ends. This CDR3 has 17 amino acids. Germline assignment: CDR1 SGHTS and CDR2 YDEGEE. CDR3 sequence: CASSRTIDRSSYNEQFF. The CDR3 nucleotides read TGTGCCAGCAGCCGGACAATAGACAGGAGCTCCTACAATGAGCAGTTCTTC. Full variable domain (outside the CDR3, taken from reference TRBV5-8 and TRBJ2-1): EAGVTQSPTHLIKTRGQQATLRCSPISGHTSVYWYQQALGLGLQFLLWYDEGEERNRGNFPPRFSGRQFPNYSSELNVNALELEDSALYLCASSRTIDRSSYNEQFFGPGTRLTVL.

The V call is TRBV19, the J call TRBJ2-6; 9 bases line up with TRBD1. The J segment lost 0 bases and the V segment lost 6 bases, leaving 0 bases of the junction unmatched. The CDR3 extends over 15 amino acids. Germline loops: CDR1 LNHDA, CDR2 SQIVND (reference sequence). In DNA form, the CDR3 reads TGTGCCAGTAGGACAGGGGGCTCTGGGGCCAACGTCCTGACTTTC. Translating gives CASRTGGSGANVLTF.

This clone was counted between two and nine times. The chain employs TRBV2 and TRBJ2-7; D is unresolved. V was shortened by 2 bases and J by 4 bases, with 18 bases between the two germline ends. Germline V lookup: CDR1 SNHLY, CDR2 FYNNEI. The CDR3 is 16 amino acids. CDR3 bases: TGTGCCAGCAGTGAACTCTACGGGCTCTTTCGATACGAGCAGTACTTC. This sequence encodes CASSELYGLFRYEQYF.

The V gene is TRBV6-1, the J gene TRBJ2-5; D might be TRBD2 (7 bases). CDR3 size: 13 residues. Germline values: CDR1 MNHNS, CDR2 SASEGT. V was cut by 9 bases and J by 6 bases, with 17 bases left in between. CDR3 in DNA: TGTGCCAGACTGGGGGGGCGAAAGCAGACCCAGTACTTC. Protein product: CARLGGRKQTQYF.

The chain combines TRBV18 with TRBJ2-2; tentative D call: TRBD2 (6 bases). This CDR3 has 14 residues. From germline, CDR1 is KGHSH and CDR2 LQKENI. V shed 6 bases and J shed 4 bases, with 12 bases lying between them. DNA for the CDR3: TGTGCCAGCTCCCCGGGACTTGCCACCGGGGAGCTGTTTTTT. Residues: CASSPGLATGELFF.

The chain employs TRBV4-1 and TRBJ1-1; TRBD1 might be the D (6 bases). The CDR3 consists of 16 residues. V shed 0 bases and J shed 5 bases, with 16 bases lying between them. From germline, CDR1 is MGHRA and CDR2 YSYEKL. The DNA for the CDR3 is TGCGCCAGCAGCCAAGAATCAGGGGCAGATGGGACTGAAGCTTTCTTT. It specifies CASSQESGADGTEAFF.

The chain employs TRBV25-1 and TRBJ2-5; D is possibly TRBD1 (6 bases). Germline CDR1 MGHDK, CDR2 SYGVNS. This CDR3 comprises 17 residues. Trimming removed 1 base from V and 3 bases from J, with 18 bases in between. The CDR3 protein is CASSESSFRTDEETQYF. In nucleotides, the CDR3 is TGTGCCAGCAGTGAATCTTCGTTCAGGACAGACGAAGAGACCCAGTACTTC. The full variable domain, with the rest looked up from reference TRBV25-1 and TRBJ2-5, is EADIYQTPRYLVIGTGKKITLECSQTMGHDKMYWYQQDPGMELHLIHYSYGVNSTEKGDLSSESTVSRIRTEHFPLTLESARPSHTSQYLCASSESSFRTDEETQYFGPGTRLLVL.

The rearrangement joins TRBV13 to TRBJ2-3; D may be TRBD2 (5 bases). The CDR3 spans 14 residues. Germline V gene lookup returns CDR1 PRHDT and CDR2 FYEKMQ (reference sequence). The V and J ends lost 6 bases and 0 bases respectively, with 10 bases between them. This CDR3 is CASSASGSTDTQYF. Written as DNA, the CDR3 is TGTGCCAGCAGTGCGAGCGGTAGCACAGATACGCAGTATTTT.